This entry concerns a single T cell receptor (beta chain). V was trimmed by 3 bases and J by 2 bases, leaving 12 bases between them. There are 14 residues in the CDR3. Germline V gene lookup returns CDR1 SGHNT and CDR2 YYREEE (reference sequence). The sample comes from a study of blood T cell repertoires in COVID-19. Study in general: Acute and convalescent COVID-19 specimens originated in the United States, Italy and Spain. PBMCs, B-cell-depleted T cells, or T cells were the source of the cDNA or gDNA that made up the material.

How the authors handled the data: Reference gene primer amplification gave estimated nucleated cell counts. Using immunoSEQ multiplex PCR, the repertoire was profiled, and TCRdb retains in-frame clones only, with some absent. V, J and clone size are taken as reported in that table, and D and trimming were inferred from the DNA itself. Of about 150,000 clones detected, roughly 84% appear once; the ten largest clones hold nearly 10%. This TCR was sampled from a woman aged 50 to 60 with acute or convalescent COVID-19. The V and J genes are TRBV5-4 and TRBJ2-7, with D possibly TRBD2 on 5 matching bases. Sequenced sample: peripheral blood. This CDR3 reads CASSWAGETYEQYF. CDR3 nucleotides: TGTGCCAGCAGCTGGGCCGGGGAAACCTACGAGCAGTACTTC.